The clone carrying this T cell receptor beta chain was picked up many times. Its target is unknown. TCR libraries were built in bulk with a published protocol and specific TCR primers. TCRdb redid the calling of the PCR reads with MiXCR, one entry per CDR3 protein. This table holds 490,000 or so distinct CDR3 sequences, over 20% found once. Germline V lookup: CDR1 SQVTM, CDR2 ANQGSEA. Germline trimming cut 8 bases from V and 0 bases from J; bases unmatched to any gene: 10. There are 17 residues in the CDR3. These data belong to a study of molecular identifiers for immune sequencing clone quantification. Study information: Replicate experiments divided RNA from roughly 20,000 or 100,000 naive CD8 cells into five parts and sequenced four.

Whole-study results and caveats: The study found clones above 20 RNA copies held over 99% of effector molecules and under 1% in naive cells.

The sequenced sample was naive CD8+ T cells from blood, with Jurkat cell RNA spiked in. The subset denotes: FACS-sorted CD8+CD4-CCR7+CD45RA+ naive T cells. This chain connects TRBV29-1 to TRBJ2-3, with TRBD2 matching 14 bases. The receptor was derived from a human donor in good health. Some libraries in this study had Jurkat cell RNA spiked in. The CDR3 reads CSIGGLAGETSTDTQYF. For the CDR3, the DNA is TGCAGCATAGGGGGACTAGCGGGAGAGACTAGCACAGATACGCAGTATTTT.